This T cell receptor (beta chain) was obtained from a study of Ad26.COV2.S vaccination and SARS-CoV-2 variants. Study observations and caveats: In TCR breadth and depth analyses, total T cell responses may have been underestimated.

A note on this clone: Its antigen is unidentified.

Regarding treatment: around 19 received Ad26.COV2.S at low or high dose, single or two shots; 5 received placebo; per-sample allocation not given. The investigators took samples on day 63 after the first vaccine or placebo injection. Based in Boston, the donor was an adult of 18-55 years. The protocol was immunoSEQ multiplex PCR, while the TCRdb copy is restricted to in-frame clones and leaves out a portion. The sample records roughly 380,000 clones, approximately 88% being singletons. Trimming cost V 1 base and J 0 bases, with 13 bases left between them. The CDR3 loop spans 16 amino acids. Germline-derived CDR1 and CDR2 are SEHNR and FQNEAQ (reference sequence).

This clonotype originated in a person aged 18 to 59 who received the Ad26.COV2.S COVID-19 vaccine or a placebo. This sequence joins TRBV7-9 and TRBJ2-7; D might be TRBD2 (5 bases). The sequencing used peripheral blood, collected in a trial of Ad26.COV2.S vaccine versus placebo. This chain's CDR3 is CASSLVRGIYSYEQYF. The CDR3 region has the DNA TGTGCCAGCAGCTTAGTTCGGGGAATCTACTCCTACGAGCAGTACTTC.